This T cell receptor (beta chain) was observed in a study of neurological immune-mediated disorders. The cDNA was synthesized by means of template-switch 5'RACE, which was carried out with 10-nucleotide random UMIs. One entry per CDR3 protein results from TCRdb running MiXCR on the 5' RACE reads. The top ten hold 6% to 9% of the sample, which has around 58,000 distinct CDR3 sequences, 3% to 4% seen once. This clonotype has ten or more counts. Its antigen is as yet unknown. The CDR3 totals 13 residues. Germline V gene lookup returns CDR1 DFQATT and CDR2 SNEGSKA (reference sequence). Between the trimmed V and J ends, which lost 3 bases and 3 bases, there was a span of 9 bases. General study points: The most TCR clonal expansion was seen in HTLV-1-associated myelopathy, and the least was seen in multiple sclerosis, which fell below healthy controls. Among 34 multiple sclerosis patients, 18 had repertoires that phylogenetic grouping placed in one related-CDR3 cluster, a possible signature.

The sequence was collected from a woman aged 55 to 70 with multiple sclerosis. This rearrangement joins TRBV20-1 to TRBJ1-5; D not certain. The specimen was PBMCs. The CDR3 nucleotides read TGCAGTGCTAGCCCTTCCCTCAATCAGCCCCAGCATTTT. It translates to CSASPSLNQPQHF.